Each of the 21 T cell receptor beta chains below was sequenced from the same sample in a study of shared clonotypes between healthy human individuals. In the naive CD8 group, cells lacked CD45RO and were positively selected for CCR7, so terminally differentiated effector memory CD45RA+ cells were left out. This table comes from immunoSEQ multiplex PCR, and its TCRdb copy is limited to in-frame clones, with some not included. The top ten hold less than 0.25% of the sample, which has 800,000 or so clones, 90% to 97% seen once. Sequencing used naive CD8+ T cells sorted from blood. These receptor sequences come from a young man in good health.

The chain employs TRBV5-1 and TRBJ2-7, with D possibly matching TRBD1 (6 bases). The CDR3 runs 18 residues. V was clipped by 4 bases and J by 4 bases, with 27 bases between them. CDR1 is SGHRS and CDR2 is YFSETQ in the germline V gene. DNA for the CDR3: TGCGCCAGCAGCCAAAAATTATGGGGCCGGGGACAAAGTTACGAGCAGTACTTC. Its protein is CASSQKLWGRGQSYEQYF.

This sequence joins TRBV7-8 and TRBJ2-1; 9 bases align to TRBD2. This CDR3 contains 16 residues. V lost 2 bases to trimming and J lost 8 bases; unmatched junction nucleotides: 10. CDR1 is SGHVS, CDR2 FQNEAQ, per germline. The CDR3 loop reads CASSLSSAGGRDEQFF. The CDR3 nucleotides are TGTGCCAGCAGCTTATCGTCAGCGGGAGGTCGGGATGAGCAGTTCTTC.

V and J are TRBV28 and TRBJ2-5, with D unresolved. CDR1 is MDHEN and CDR2 is SYDVKM in the germline V gene. The V end was cut by 3 bases, the J end by 1 base, with 15 bases between. CDR3 size: 16 residues. The CDR3 DNA is TGTGCCAGCAGTTTTGGTCTTGGAGACTCCCAAGAGACCCAGTACTTC. It encodes CASSFGLGDSQETQYF. Full variable domain (missing parts from reference TRBV28 and TRBJ2-5): DVKVTQSSRYLVKRTGEKVFLECVQDMDHENMFWYRQDPGLGLRLIYFSYDVKMKEKGDIPEGYSVSREKKERFSLILESASTNQTSMYLCASSFGLGDSQETQYFGPGTRLLVL.

The gene calls are TRBV25-1 and TRBJ2-7; no clear D gene. The CDR3 covers 12 residues. Germline-derived CDR1 and CDR2 are MGHDK and SYGVNS. Trimming left V 3 bases short and J 4 bases short, with 7 bases between. The CDR3 protein is CASSDNRYEQYF. The CDR3 DNA reads TGTGCCAGCAGTGATAACAGATACGAGCAGTACTTC.

The chain uses TRBV5-8 and TRBJ1-1; D not resolved. V gave up 3 bases and J gave up 0 bases, with 18 bases separating them. The CDR3 sequence is 17 residues long. Germline CDR1 is SGHTS and CDR2 is YDEGEE. The CDR3 reads CASSSRETTTMNTEAFF. In nucleotides, the CDR3 is TGTGCCAGCAGCTCTAGAGAGACGACCACCATGAACACTGAAGCTTTCTTT.

About this clone itself: Other DNA sequences in the same sample also yield this CDR3. The gene calls are TRBV7-2 and TRBJ2-7; D possibly corresponds to TRBD1 (6 bases). The CDR3 contains 14 residues. Per germline, CDR1 SGHTA and CDR2 FQGNSA. Trimming pared 3 bases from V and 2 bases from J, leaving 11 bases between. CDR3 bases: TGTGCCAGCAGCTTGGGCGCAGGGGCCTACGAGCAGTACTTC. This codes for CASSLGAGAYEQYF. The whole variable domain, filled in from reference TRBV7-2 and TRBJ2-7, reads GAGVSQSPSNKVTEKGKDVELRCDPISGHTALYWYRQSLGQGLEFLIYFQGNSAPDKSGLPSDRFSAERTGGSVSTLTIQRTQQEDSAVYLCASSLGAGAYEQYFGPGTRLTVT.

This rearrangement joins TRBV5-6 to TRBJ1-2; unclear D gene. Germline CDR1 SGHDT, CDR2 YYEEEE. CDR3 length equals 12 residues. The V end was cut by 4 bases, the J end by 5 bases, with 9 bases between. This CDR3 is CASSPVGYGYTF. CDR3 coding DNA: TGTGCCAGCAGCCCCGTGGGGTATGGCTACACCTTC.

As to this clone: This sample also contains other DNA sequences that code for the same CDR3. This sequence joins TRBV7-9 and TRBJ2-7; D assignment may be TRBD1 or TRBD2 (6 bases each). Germline CDR1 and CDR2: SEHNR and FQNEAQ (reference sequence). V was pared by 5 bases and J by 6 bases, with 11 bases between. The CDR3 length is 12 residues. Here the CDR3 DNA reads TGTGCCAGCAGCCTAGGGGGGTCCGAGCAGTACTTC. As protein: CASSLGGSEQYF.

This clone was counted only a few times. The chain couples TRBV7-6 to TRBJ2-1; 11 bases are a match to TRBD2. This CDR3 contains 16 residues. CDR1 is SGHVS and CDR2 is FNYEAQ in the germline V gene. The junction had 10 bases not matched to a gene; V was cut back by 6 bases and J by 6 bases. The CDR3 region is CASSLTSGSFPNEQFF. The CDR3 DNA reads TGTGCCAGCAGTCTTACTAGCGGGAGTTTCCCCAATGAGCAGTTCTTC.

The rearrangement links TRBV27 to TRBJ1-1; possible D gene TRBD1, 6 bases. Germline CDR1 and CDR2: MNHEY and SMNVEV (reference sequence). V dropped 4 bases and J dropped 1 base, with 22 bases sitting between them. This CDR3 is 18 amino acids long. CDR3 in amino acids: CASSYTTLGGFGNTEAFF. The CDR3 region has the DNA TGTGCCAGCAGTTATACTACACTAGGGGGATTTGGGAACACTGAAGCTTTCTTT.

The V gene is TRBV11-2, the J gene TRBJ2-1, with D uncertain. Germline CDR1 SGHAT, CDR2 FQNNGV. The CDR3 contains 12 residues. Trimming stripped 5 bases from V and 4 bases from J, with 6 bases between. CDR3 amino acids: CASSPPYNEQFF. The CDR3 coding sequence is TGTGCCAGCAGCCCACCGTACAATGAGCAGTTCTTC.

As concerns this clone: Other DNA sequences in the sample encode the same CDR3. The gene calls are TRBV7-9 and TRBJ2-7; D unclear. V was cut by 2 bases and J by 1 base, with 3 bases left in between. Per the germline V gene, CDR1 is SEHNR and CDR2 is FQNEAQ (reference sequence). The CDR3 consists of 12 residues. The CDR3 coding sequence is TGTGCCAGCAGCTTACAGTCCTACGAGCAGTACTTC. Its translation is CASSLQSYEQYF. The whole variable domain, filled in from reference TRBV7-9 and TRBJ2-7, reads DTGVSQNPRHKITKRGQNVTFRCDPISEHNRLYWYRQTLGQGPEFLTYFQNEAQLEKSRLLSDRFSAERPKGSFSTLEIQRTEQGDSAMYLCASSLQSYEQYFGPGTRLTVT.

This sequence joins TRBV5-1 and TRBJ2-7; 7 positions agree with TRBD2. Per germline, CDR1 SGHRS and CDR2 YFSETQ. The trim removed 2 bases at V and 1 base at J, leaving 9 bases unmatched. The CDR3 contains 16 residues. This chain's CDR3 is CASSLRLAVRSYEQYF. In DNA, the CDR3 is TGCGCCAGCAGCTTAAGGCTAGCGGTTAGGTCCTACGAGCAGTACTTC.

This clone was detected once. The chain uses TRBV28 and TRBJ2-7, with 9 bases aligning to TRBD2. V trimming: 2 bases; J trimming: 7 bases; junction bases outside the gene matches: 9. The CDR3 runs 15 residues. The germline CDR1 and CDR2 sequences are MDHEN and SYDVKM. As DNA, the CDR3 is TGTGCCAGCAGTTTAAGGAGTAGCGGGAGCTTTGAGCAGTACTTC. Its protein product is CASSLRSSGSFEQYF.

The V gene is TRBV27, the J gene TRBJ1-2; TRBD1 matches at 9 bases. J gave up 5 bases and V 6 bases, and 13 bases lay outside the gene matches. Germline V lookup: CDR1 MNHEY, CDR2 SMNVEV (reference sequence). This CDR3 is 16 amino acids long. The CDR3 region has the DNA TGTGCCAGCAGCCCTCTTACAGGGGGCTTCAATTATGGCTACACCTTC. Translating it yields CASSPLTGGFNYGYTF.

To note about this clone: Other DNA sequences of this sample code for an identical CDR3. V is TRBV7-2 and J is TRBJ2-7; D could derive from TRBD1 or TRBD2 (5 bases each). The CDR3 is made up of 12 amino acids. Trimming took 5 bases from V and 4 from J, leaving 9 bases between them. The germline gives CDR1 SGHTA, CDR2 FQGNSA. In DNA, the CDR3 is TGTGCCAGCAGCCCAGAGGGGTACGAGCAGTACTTC. Protein sequence: CASSPEGYEQYF.

This clone has a single count. Written as DNA, the CDR3 is TGTGCCAGCAGCTTTATGGGCAGTCCGGGACAGTACTTC. This gives the protein CASSFMGSPGQYF. The chain is built from TRBV11-2 and TRBJ2-7, with D tentatively TRBD2 (5 bases). The V end lost 3 bases, the J end lost 10 bases, and 16 bases lay between the germline ends. This CDR3 is built from 13 residues. Germline assignment: CDR1 SGHAT and CDR2 FQNNGV. The full variable domain, with the rest looked up from reference TRBV11-2 and TRBJ2-7, is EAGVAQSPRYKIIEKRQSVAFWCNPISGHATLYWYQQILGQGPKLLIQFQNNGVVDDSQLPKDRFSAERLKGVDSTLKIQPAKLEDSAVYLCASSFMGSPGQYFGPGTRLTVT.

The J gene is TRBJ2-7, the V gene TRBV4-1, with no clear D. The CDR3 is 15 amino acids. V was shortened by 6 bases and J by 5 bases, with 20 bases between the two germline ends. Germline V gene sequence: CDR1 MGHRA, CDR2 YSYEKL. The CDR3: CASRTLLAGTHEQYF. CDR3 nucleotide sequence: TGCGCCAGCAGGACCCTCTTGGCCGGAACCCACGAGCAGTACTTC.

V gene TRBV6-6 combines with J gene TRBJ1-4, with D possibly being TRBD1 (6 bases). CDR1 and CDR2 (germline): MNHNY, SVGAGI (reference sequence). V lost 8 bases and J 3 bases, leaving 16 bases between the germline ends. CDR3 length: 15 amino acids. CDR3 DNA: TGTGCCAGCGAGGGGGTCCCAGGACCTAATGAAAAACTGTTTTTT. This encodes CASEGVPGPNEKLFF.

This clone was seen once. The chain carries TRBV28 and TRBJ2-5; no firm D call. The ends were cut back, 5 bases at V and 3 bases at J, with 13 bases in the middle. Germline V gives CDR1 MDHEN, CDR2 SYDVKM. This CDR3 comprises 14 residues. The DNA of the CDR3 is TGTGCCAGCAGTCCACTGGGCGCCGAAGAGACCCAGTACTTC. It specifies CASSPLGAEETQYF.

In this sample, this clone turned up once. The chain uses TRBV19 and TRBJ2-3; TRBD2 matches 7 bases. V lost 6 bases to trimming and J lost 2 bases; unmatched junction nucleotides: 8. CDR1 LNHDA and CDR2 SQIVND come from the germline V gene (reference sequence). The CDR3 sequence is 15 residues long. The DNA of the CDR3 is TGTGCCAGTAGGGCGGGAGTTGCTCCCACAGATACGCAGTATTTT. As protein: CASRAGVAPTDTQYF.